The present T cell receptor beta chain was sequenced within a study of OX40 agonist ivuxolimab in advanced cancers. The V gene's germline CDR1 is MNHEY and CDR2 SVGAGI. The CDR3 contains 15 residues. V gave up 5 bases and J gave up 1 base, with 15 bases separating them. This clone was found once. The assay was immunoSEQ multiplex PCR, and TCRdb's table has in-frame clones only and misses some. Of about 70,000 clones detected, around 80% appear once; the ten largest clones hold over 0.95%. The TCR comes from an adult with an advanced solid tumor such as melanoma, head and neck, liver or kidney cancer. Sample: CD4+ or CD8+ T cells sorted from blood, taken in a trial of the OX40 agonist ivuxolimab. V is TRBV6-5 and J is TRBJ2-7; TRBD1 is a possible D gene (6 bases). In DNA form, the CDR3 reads TGTGCCAGCAGTGCACAGGGTCCCGCGTCCTACGAGCAGTACTTC. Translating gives CASSAQGPASYEQYF.